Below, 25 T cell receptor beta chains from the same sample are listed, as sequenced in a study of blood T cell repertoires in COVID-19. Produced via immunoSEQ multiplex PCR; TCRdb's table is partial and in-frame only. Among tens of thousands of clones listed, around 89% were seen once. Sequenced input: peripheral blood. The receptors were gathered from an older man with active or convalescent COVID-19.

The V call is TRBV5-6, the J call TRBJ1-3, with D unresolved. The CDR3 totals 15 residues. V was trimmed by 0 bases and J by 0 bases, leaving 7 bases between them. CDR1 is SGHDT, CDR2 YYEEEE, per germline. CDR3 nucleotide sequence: TGTGCCAGCAGCTTGGATATCGGCTCTGGAAACACCATATATTTT. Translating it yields CASSLDIGSGNTIYF.

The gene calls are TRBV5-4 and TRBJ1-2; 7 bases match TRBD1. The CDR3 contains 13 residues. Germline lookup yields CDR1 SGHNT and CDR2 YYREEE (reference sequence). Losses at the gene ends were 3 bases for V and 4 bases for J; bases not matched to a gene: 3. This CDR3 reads CASSWTGLYGYTF. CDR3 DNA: TGTGCCAGCAGCTGGACAGGACTCTATGGCTACACCTTC. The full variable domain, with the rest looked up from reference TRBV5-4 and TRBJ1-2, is ETGVTQSPTHLIKTRGQQVTLRCSSQSGHNTVSWYQQALGQGPQFIFQYYREEENGRGNFPPRFSGLQFPNYSSELNVNALELDDSALYLCASSWTGLYGYTFGSGTRLTVV.

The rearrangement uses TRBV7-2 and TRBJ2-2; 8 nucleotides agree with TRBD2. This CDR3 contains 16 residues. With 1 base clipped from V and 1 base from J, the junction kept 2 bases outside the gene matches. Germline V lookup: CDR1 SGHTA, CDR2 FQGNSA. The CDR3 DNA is TGTGCCAGCAGCTTAGTAGCGGGATTGAACACCGGGGAGCTGTTTTTT. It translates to CASSLVAGLNTGELFF.

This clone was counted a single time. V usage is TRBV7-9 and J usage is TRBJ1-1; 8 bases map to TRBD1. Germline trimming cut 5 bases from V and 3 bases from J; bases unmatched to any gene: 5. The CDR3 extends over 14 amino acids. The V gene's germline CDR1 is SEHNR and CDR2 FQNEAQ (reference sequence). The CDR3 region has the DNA TGTGCCAGCAGCCTTCAGGGGGCGGACACTGAAGCTTTCTTT. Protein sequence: CASSLQGADTEAFF.

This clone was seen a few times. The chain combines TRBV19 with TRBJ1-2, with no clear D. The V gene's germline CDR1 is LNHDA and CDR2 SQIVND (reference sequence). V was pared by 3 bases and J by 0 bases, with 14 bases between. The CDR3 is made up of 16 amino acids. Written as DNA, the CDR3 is TGTGCCAGTAGTATGGGTCGCCGCGGTACTAACTATGGCTACACCTTC. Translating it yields CASSMGRRGTNYGYTF.

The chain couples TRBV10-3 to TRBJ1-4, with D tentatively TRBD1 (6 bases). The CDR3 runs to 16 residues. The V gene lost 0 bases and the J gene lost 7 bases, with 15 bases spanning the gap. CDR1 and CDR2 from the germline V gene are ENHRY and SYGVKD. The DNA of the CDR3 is TGTGCCATCAGTGAGTCGGACAGAAGCTCTGTTGAAAAACTGTTTTTT. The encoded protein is CAISESDRSSVEKLFF.

Written as DNA, the CDR3 is TGTGCCAGCAGCCCCCGGACAGGGGACGAGCAGTACTTC. Translating it yields CASSPRTGDEQYF. V is TRBV3-1 (or the pseudogene TRBV3-2) and J is TRBJ2-7; 9 nucleotides agree with TRBD1. CDR3 size: 13 residues. Germline assignment: CDR1 LGHDT and CDR2 YNNKEL (reference sequence). Trimming cost V 4 bases and J 5 bases; bases outside gene matches: 3.

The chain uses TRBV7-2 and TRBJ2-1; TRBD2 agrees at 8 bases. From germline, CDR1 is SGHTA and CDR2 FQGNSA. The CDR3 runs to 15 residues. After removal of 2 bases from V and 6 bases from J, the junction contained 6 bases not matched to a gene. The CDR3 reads CASSLSGSGGNEQFF. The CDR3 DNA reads TGTGCCAGCAGCTTAAGCGGGAGTGGGGGCAATGAGCAGTTCTTC.

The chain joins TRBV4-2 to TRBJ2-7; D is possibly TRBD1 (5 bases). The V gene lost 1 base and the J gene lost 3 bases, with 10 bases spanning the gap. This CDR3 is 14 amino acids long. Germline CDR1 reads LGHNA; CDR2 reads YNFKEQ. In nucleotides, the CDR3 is TGTGCCAGCAGCCAAGCGGCAGGGAACTACGAGCAGTACTTC. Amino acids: CASSQAAGNYEQYF.

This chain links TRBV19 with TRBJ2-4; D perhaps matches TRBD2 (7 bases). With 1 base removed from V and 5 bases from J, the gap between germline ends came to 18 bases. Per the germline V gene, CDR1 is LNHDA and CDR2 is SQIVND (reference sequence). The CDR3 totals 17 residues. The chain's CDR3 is CASSIAGGVGMENIQYF. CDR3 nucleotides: TGTGCCAGTAGTATAGCGGGGGGCGTAGGAATGGAAAACATTCAGTACTTC.

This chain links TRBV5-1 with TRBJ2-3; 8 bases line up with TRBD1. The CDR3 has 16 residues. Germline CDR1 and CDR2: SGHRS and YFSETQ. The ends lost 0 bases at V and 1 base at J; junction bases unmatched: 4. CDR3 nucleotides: TGCGCCAGCAGCTTGGACTCAGGGGGCGGCACAGATACGCAGTATTTT. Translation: CASSLDSGGGTDTQYF.

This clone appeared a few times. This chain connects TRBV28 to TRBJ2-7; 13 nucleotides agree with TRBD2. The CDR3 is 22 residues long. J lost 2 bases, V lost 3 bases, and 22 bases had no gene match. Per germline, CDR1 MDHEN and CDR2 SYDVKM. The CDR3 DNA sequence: TGTGCCAGCAGTTTTATGAACCCAAACGGGACTAGCGGGACTATTTCTACCTACGAGCAGTACTTC. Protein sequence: CASSFMNPNGTSGTISTYEQYF.

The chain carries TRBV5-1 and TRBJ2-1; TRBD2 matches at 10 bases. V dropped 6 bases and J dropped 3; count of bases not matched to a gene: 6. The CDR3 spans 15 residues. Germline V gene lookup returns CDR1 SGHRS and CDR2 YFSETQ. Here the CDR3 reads CASIPLAGVYNEQFF. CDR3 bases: TGCGCCAGCATCCCCCTAGCGGGGGTCTACAATGAGCAGTTCTTC.

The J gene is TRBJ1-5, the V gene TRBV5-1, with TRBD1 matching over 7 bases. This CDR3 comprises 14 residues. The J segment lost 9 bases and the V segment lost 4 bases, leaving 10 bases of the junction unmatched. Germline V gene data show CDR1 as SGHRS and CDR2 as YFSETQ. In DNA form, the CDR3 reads TGCGCCAGCAGCCTACGACAGGGCGCTGGGCCCCAGCATTTT. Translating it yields CASSLRQGAGPQHF.

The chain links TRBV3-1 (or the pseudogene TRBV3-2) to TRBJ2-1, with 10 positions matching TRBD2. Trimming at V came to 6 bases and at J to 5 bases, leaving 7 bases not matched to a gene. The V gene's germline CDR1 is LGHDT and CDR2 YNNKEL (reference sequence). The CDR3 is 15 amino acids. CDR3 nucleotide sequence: TGTGCCAGCAGTCTAGCGGGAGTCGGTAACAATGAGCAGTTCTTC. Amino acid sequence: CASSLAGVGNNEQFF.

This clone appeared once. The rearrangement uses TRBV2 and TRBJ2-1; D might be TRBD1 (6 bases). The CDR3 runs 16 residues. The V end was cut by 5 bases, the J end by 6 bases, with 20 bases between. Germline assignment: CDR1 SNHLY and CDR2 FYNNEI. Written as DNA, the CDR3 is TGTGCCAGCAGTTCCCCAACAGGGCCCCTCTCCAATGAGCAGTTCTTC. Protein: CASSSPTGPLSNEQFF.

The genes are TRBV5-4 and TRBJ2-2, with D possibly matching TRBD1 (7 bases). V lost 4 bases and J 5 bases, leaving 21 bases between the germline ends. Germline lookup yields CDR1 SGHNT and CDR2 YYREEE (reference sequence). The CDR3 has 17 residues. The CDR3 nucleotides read TGTGCCAGCAGCCTTCTGGTTTTGGCAGGGGGGACCGGGGAGCTGTTTTTT. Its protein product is CASSLLVLAGGTGELFF.

CDR3 sequence: CASSLAGRGQETQYF. Written as DNA, the CDR3 is TGCGCCAGCAGCTTGGCCGGCAGGGGGCAAGAGACCCAGTACTTC. This chain links TRBV5-1 with TRBJ2-5; 7 positions agree with TRBD1. CDR1 SGHRS and CDR2 YFSETQ come from the germline V gene. CDR3 length: 15 amino acids. After removal of 0 bases from V and 2 bases from J, the junction contained 4 bases not matched to a gene.

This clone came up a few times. The CDR3: CSVAITGRNQPQHF. CDR3 nucleotides: TGCAGCGTTGCAATTACAGGGCGCAATCAGCCCCAGCATTTT. J is TRBJ1-5 and V is TRBV29-1, with D possibly TRBD1 on 6 matching bases. Germline V gene lookup returns CDR1 SQVTM and CDR2 ANQGSEA. The CDR3 spans 14 residues. V was trimmed by 4 bases and J by 2 bases, leaving 12 bases between them.

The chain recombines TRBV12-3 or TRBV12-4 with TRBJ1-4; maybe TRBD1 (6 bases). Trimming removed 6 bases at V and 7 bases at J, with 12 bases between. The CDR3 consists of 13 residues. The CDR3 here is CASRDRIVEKLFF. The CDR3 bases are TGTGCCAGCAGGGACAGAATAGTTGAAAAACTGTTTTTT.

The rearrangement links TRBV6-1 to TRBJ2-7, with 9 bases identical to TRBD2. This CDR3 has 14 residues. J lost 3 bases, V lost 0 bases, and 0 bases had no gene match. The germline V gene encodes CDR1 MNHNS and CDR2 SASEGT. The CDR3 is CASSEASGSYEQYF. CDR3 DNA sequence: TGTGCCAGCAGTGAAGCTAGCGGGAGCTACGAGCAGTACTTC.

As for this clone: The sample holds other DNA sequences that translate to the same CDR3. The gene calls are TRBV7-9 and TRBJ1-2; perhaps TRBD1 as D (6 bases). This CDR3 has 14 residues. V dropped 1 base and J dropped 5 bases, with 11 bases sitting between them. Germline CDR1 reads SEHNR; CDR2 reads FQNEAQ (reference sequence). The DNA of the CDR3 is TGTGCCAGCAGCTTAGGAGCAGGGGTGTATGGCTACACCTTC. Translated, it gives CASSLGAGVYGYTF.

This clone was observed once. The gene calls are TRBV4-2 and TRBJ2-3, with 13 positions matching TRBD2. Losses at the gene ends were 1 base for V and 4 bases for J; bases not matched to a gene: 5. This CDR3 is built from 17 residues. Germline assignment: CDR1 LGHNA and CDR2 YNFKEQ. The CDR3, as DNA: TGTGCCAGCAGCCAAGGGGGACTAGCGGGAAGGTCAGATACGCAGTATTTT. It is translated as CASSQGGLAGRSDTQYF.

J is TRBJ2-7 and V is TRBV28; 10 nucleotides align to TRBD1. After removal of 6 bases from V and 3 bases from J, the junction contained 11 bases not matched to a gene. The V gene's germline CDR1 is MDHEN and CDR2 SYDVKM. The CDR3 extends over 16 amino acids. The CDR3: CASSPQMGQGNYEQYF. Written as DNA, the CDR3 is TGTGCCAGCAGCCCTCAGATGGGACAGGGGAACTACGAGCAGTACTTC.

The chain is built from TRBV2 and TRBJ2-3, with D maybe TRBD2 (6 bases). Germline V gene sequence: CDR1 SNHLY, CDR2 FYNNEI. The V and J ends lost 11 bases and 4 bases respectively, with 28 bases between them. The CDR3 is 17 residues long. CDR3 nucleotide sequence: TGTGCCCGACGGAGTAGCGGTGCTATTATAGGGGCAGATACGCAGTATTTT. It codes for CARRSSGAIIGADTQYF. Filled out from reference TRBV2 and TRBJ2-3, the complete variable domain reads EPEVTQTPSHQVTQMGQEVILRCVPISNHLYFYWYRQILGQKVEFLVSFYNNEISEKSEIFDDQFSVERPDGSNFTLKIRSTKLEDSAMYFCARRSSGAIIGADTQYFGPGTRLTVL.